A single sample gave rise to the 29 T cell receptor beta chains below, sequenced in a study of T cell responses to AZD1222 COVID-19 vaccine (dated by TCRdb to the early 2020s). The protocol used for the library was the immunoSEQ multiplex PCR assay. Held by TCRdb, this immuneACCESS table contains in-frame sequences only and omits some clones. Under half of the omission traces to an unresolved V gene where checked; the cause of the rest is unknown. This sample has 93,000 or so clones in its table, and over 75% of those were observed once. 20% to 25% of the sample is taken by the ten largest. The time point label for this specimen denotes: baseline before first vaccination. Sequencing was performed on peripheral blood, taken on day 0 of AZD1222 vaccination. These receptors were taken from an adult in good health.

J is TRBJ1-3 and V is TRBV6-5; TRBD1 matches at 9 bases. Unmatched junction bases numbered 6, after V lost 6 bases and J lost 3 bases. The CDR3 spans 15 residues. The V gene's germline CDR1 is MNHEY and CDR2 SVGAGI. The CDR3 reads CASSSQGAGGNTIYF. The CDR3 coding sequence is TGTGCCAGCAGCTCACAGGGGGCGGGTGGAAACACCATATATTTT.

The chain combines TRBV10-3 with TRBJ1-2; TRBD1 agrees at 12 bases. The CDR3 has 14 amino acids. V lost 6 bases, J lost 6 bases, and 5 bases stayed unmatched. Germline CDR1 is ENHRY and CDR2 is SYGVKD. The CDR3, as DNA: TGTGCCATCAGCGGGACAGGGGGCAAGGATGGCTACACCTTC. The encoded protein is CAISGTGGKDGYTF.

This chain uses TRBV7-2 with TRBJ1-5, with D possibly matching TRBD1 (6 bases). V shed 8 bases and J shed 6 bases, with 14 bases lying between them. The V gene's germline CDR1 is SGHTA and CDR2 FQGNSA. CDR3 size: 13 residues. In DNA form, the CDR3 reads TGTGCCAGCTCGGGGGCGACTGTTCAGCCCCAGCATTTT. It yields the protein CASSGATVQPQHF.

V is TRBV10-2 and J is TRBJ2-3; D is undetermined. Germline CDR1 WSHSY, CDR2 SAAADI. Trimming left V 9 bases short and J 5 bases short, with 15 bases between. This CDR3 has 13 amino acids. This chain's CDR3 is CASTLGGEDTQYF. For the CDR3, the DNA is TGCGCCAGTACCTTAGGTGGCGAAGATACGCAGTATTTT.

The genes are TRBV15 and TRBJ1-3; a weak D match, TRBD1 (6 bases). Germline CDR1 reads LNHNV; CDR2 reads YYDKDF (reference sequence). Deletions cut 3 bases from V and 1 base from J, with 7 bases between. There are 14 residues in the CDR3. In nucleotides, the CDR3 is TGTGCCACCAGCAGCCAGGGGTCTGGAAACACCATATATTTT. Its protein product is CATSSQGSGNTIYF.

V usage is TRBV29-1 and J usage is TRBJ2-7; D perhaps matches TRBD1 (5 bases). Looked up from germline, CDR1 is SQVTM and CDR2 is ANQGSEA. The germline V and J ends were trimmed by 7 bases and 0 bases, with 10 bases remaining between them. This CDR3 comprises 12 residues. The CDR3 loop is CSARQSSYEQYF. The CDR3 DNA reads TGCAGCGCAAGACAGAGCTCCTACGAGCAGTACTTC.

Turning to this clone: In this CDR3 the conserved last residue, phenylalanine or tryptophan, is missing, so a read error is likely. The DNA of the CDR3 is TGTGCCAGCAGTGAAGCGGGGTCGGTAAATTCACCCCTCCACCTT. Its protein is CASSEAGSVNSPLHL. The V call is TRBV25-1, the J call TRBJ1-6, with D unresolved. CDR1 is MGHDK, CDR2 SYGVNS, per germline. The CDR3 runs 15 residues. The V gene lost 2 bases and the J gene lost 7 bases, with 12 bases spanning the gap.

The rearrangement joins TRBV19 to TRBJ2-5; D is unresolved. This CDR3 region has 13 residues. Per the germline V gene, CDR1 is LNHDA and CDR2 is SQIVND (reference sequence). The V end lost 5 bases, the J end lost 4 bases, and 11 bases lay between the germline ends. The CDR3 spells CASSDVAAETQYF. The DNA for the CDR3 is TGTGCCAGTAGTGACGTTGCCGCAGAGACCCAGTACTTC.

The chain couples TRBV29-1 to TRBJ1-4; D ambiguous. Trimming left V 6 bases short and J 5 bases short, with 10 bases between. Germline V lookup: CDR1 SQVTM, CDR2 ANQGSEA. This CDR3 is 12 amino acids long. The CDR3 is CSVWVANEKLFF. CDR3 nucleotide sequence: TGCAGCGTATGGGTCGCAAATGAAAAACTGTTTTTT.

The chain uses TRBV20-1 and TRBJ1-2; weak D call: TRBD1 (5 bases). CDR1 and CDR2 from the germline V gene are DFQATT and SNEGSKA (reference sequence). The CDR3 sequence is 15 residues long. Trimming shortened V by 3 bases and J by 0 bases, and 14 bases separated the two germline ends. CDR3 residues: CSASGGTKANYGYTF. As DNA, the CDR3 is TGCAGTGCTAGTGGGGGAACTAAAGCTAACTATGGCTACACCTTC.

The CDR3 bases are TGTGCCAGCAGTTTAGGGGGGAGCACAGATACGCAGTATTTT. Its translation is CASSLGGSTDTQYF. The chain has TRBV27 and TRBJ2-3, with D possibly being TRBD2 (6 bases). This CDR3 is 14 amino acids long. Germline CDR1 and CDR2: MNHEY and SMNVEV (reference sequence). The V end lost 2 bases, the J end lost 0 bases, and 6 bases lay between the germline ends.

The chain is built from TRBV27 and TRBJ1-5, with TRBD1 matching 8 bases. V was clipped by 5 bases and J by 6 bases; unmatched bases: 15. CDR3 size: 17 residues. Germline V gives CDR1 MNHEY, CDR2 SMNVEV (reference sequence). The CDR3 coding sequence is TGTGCCAGCAGTCTGACAGGGGCCCCCTTAGTTGCTCAGCCCCAGCATTTT. Translating gives CASSLTGAPLVAQPQHF.

The chain links TRBV4-2 to TRBJ1-4; D is unclear. CDR1 LGHNA and CDR2 YNFKEQ come from the germline V gene. Deletions cut 0 bases from V and 7 bases from J, with 6 bases between. CDR3 length equals 13 residues. As DNA, the CDR3 is TGTGCCAGCAGCCAAGACTGGAGTGAAAAACTGTTTTTT. This sequence encodes CASSQDWSEKLFF.

This clone occurred once. The gene calls are TRBV9 and TRBJ2-2; no firm D call. The CDR3 totals 15 residues. Trimming took 1 base from V and 1 from J, leaving 8 bases between them. Germline V gives CDR1 SGDLS, CDR2 YYNGEE. The CDR3 DNA sequence: TGTGCCAGCAGCGTACACACGATGAACACCGGGGAGCTGTTTTTT. It is translated as CASSVHTMNTGELFF.

The chain links TRBV21-1 to TRBJ1-1. TRBV21-1 is deemed a pseudogene. The CDR3 length is 15 residues. CDR3 in DNA: TGTGCCAGCAGCAGGTTGAGGACGACGAACACTGAAGCTTTCTTT. It codes for CASSRLRTTNTEAFF.

The chain recombines TRBV10-1 with TRBJ1-6; D is undetermined. The CDR3 has 13 amino acids. V was clipped by 0 bases and J by 8 bases, with 5 bases between them. Per the germline V gene, CDR1 is WNHNN and CDR2 is SYGVQD (reference sequence). CDR3 bases: TGCGCCAGCAGTGAGTCGGGGTATTCACCCCTCCACTTT. Translated, it gives CASSESGYSPLHF.

CDR3 nucleotides: TGTGCCAGCAGTTATACGGCGAACACTGAAGCTTTCTTT. This encodes CASSYTANTEAFF. The genes are TRBV6-2 or TRBV6-3 and TRBJ1-1, with D unclear. The CDR3 runs to 13 residues. CDR1 is MNHEY, CDR2 SVGEGT, per germline. The ends were cut back, 3 bases at V and 1 base at J, with 6 bases in the middle.

Remarks on this clone: Distinct nucleotide sequences in the sample also encode this CDR3. The V and J genes are TRBV30 and TRBJ2-7; D gene uncertain. Trimming stripped 0 bases from V and 6 bases from J, with 9 bases between. Germline V lookup: CDR1 GTSNPN, CDR2 SVGIG (reference sequence). The length of the CDR3 is 12 residues. CDR3 DNA sequence: TGTGCCTGGAGTGTACAATTGGGCGAGCAGTACTTC. Translation: CAWSVQLGEQYF. Full variable domain (missing parts from reference TRBV30 and TRBJ2-7): SQTIHQWPATLVQPVGSPLSLECTVEGTSNPNLYWYRQAAGRGLQLLFYSVGIGQISSEVPQNLSASRPQDRQFILSSKKLLLSDSGFYLCAWSVQLGEQYFGPGTRLTVT.

This chain joins TRBV10-3 and TRBJ1-1, with D perhaps TRBD1 (6 bases). V lost 3 bases and J 1 base, leaving 6 bases between the germline ends. The CDR3 covers 13 residues. Looked up from germline, CDR1 is ENHRY and CDR2 is SYGVKD. The CDR3 is CAISEQGNTEAFF. DNA for the CDR3: TGTGCCATCAGTGAACAGGGGAACACTGAAGCTTTCTTT.

The chain recombines TRBV15 with TRBJ1-3, with D tentatively TRBD1 (5 bases). This CDR3 is 15 amino acids long. V gave up 3 bases and J gave up 0 bases, with 9 bases separating them. Looked up from germline, CDR1 is LNHNV and CDR2 is YYDKDF (reference sequence). The CDR3 DNA reads TGTGCCACCAGCAGCGGGACGAGCTCTGGAAACACCATATATTTT. Residues: CATSSGTSSGNTIYF.

The chain employs TRBV7-9 and TRBJ1-5; 8 nucleotides line up with TRBD1. The V gene's germline CDR1 is SEHNR and CDR2 FQNEAQ (reference sequence). CDR3 length: 15 residues. V shed 4 bases, J shed 4 bases, and the junction held 6 bases outside the gene matches. CDR3 nucleotide sequence: TGTGCCAGCAGCTCACAGGGGGGTTTTAATCAGCCCCAGCATTTT. Translating it yields CASSSQGGFNQPQHF.

The sample holds a few counts of this clone. CDR3 loop: CASSIGTYEQYF. The CDR3 nucleotides are TGTGCCAGCAGCATAGGTACCTACGAGCAGTACTTC. The rearrangement joins TRBV7-2 to TRBJ2-7; D gene unclear. CDR1 SGHTA and CDR2 FQGNSA come from the germline V gene. Trimming shortened V by 5 bases and J by 2 bases, and 7 bases separated the two germline ends. This CDR3 comprises 12 residues.

The chain is built from TRBV3-1 (or the pseudogene TRBV3-2) and TRBJ2-1; D unresolved. The CDR3 is 14 amino acids. Germline CDR1 and CDR2: LGHDT and YNNKEL (reference sequence). Trimming left V 2 bases short and J 5 bases short, with 10 bases between. The CDR3 sequence is CASSQSPSNNEQFF. For the CDR3, the DNA is TGTGCCAGCAGCCAAAGCCCCTCTAACAATGAGCAGTTCTTC.

This chain joins TRBV4-2 and TRBJ2-7, with a possible D match to TRBD2 (6 bases). Per the germline V gene, CDR1 is LGHNA and CDR2 is YNFKEQ. Between the trimmed V and J ends, which lost 1 base and 3 bases, there was a span of 10 bases. The CDR3 loop spans 14 amino acids. CDR3 DNA sequence: TGTGCCAGCAGCCAAGCCCTGGGAGGCTACGAGCAGTACTTC. Translating it yields CASSQALGGYEQYF.

V and J are TRBV5-1 and TRBJ1-5, with D maybe TRBD1 (5 bases). CDR1 is SGHRS and CDR2 is YFSETQ in the germline V gene. There are 16 residues in the CDR3. The V and J ends lost 4 bases and 1 base respectively, with 15 bases between them. The CDR3 DNA sequence: TGCGCCAGCAGCCCCTTACCAGGGACCAGCAATCAGCCCCAGCATTTT. Residues: CASSPLPGTSNQPQHF. The full variable domain, rest sourced from reference TRBV5-1 and TRBJ1-5, is KAGVTQTPRYLIKTRGQQVTLSCSPISGHRSVSWYQQTPGQGLQFLFEYFSETQRNKGNFPGRFSGRQFSNSRSEMNVSTLELGDSALYLCASSPLPGTSNQPQHFGDGTRLSIL.

The V call is TRBV19, the J call TRBJ2-1, with a weak D call TRBD2 (6 bases). The CDR3 covers 16 residues. In germline, CDR1 is LNHDA, CDR2 SQIVND (reference sequence). Trimming took 4 bases from V and 4 from J, leaving 17 bases between them. In DNA, the CDR3 is TGTGCCAGTAGTACTCTTGGAGGGTCCCCTTACAATGAGCAGTTCTTC. Protein product: CASSTLGGSPYNEQFF.

CDR3 region: CASSPITGTGTYEQYF. DNA of the CDR3: TGCGCCAGCAGCCCAATTACCGGGACAGGGACATACGAGCAGTACTTC. The chain recombines TRBV5-1 with TRBJ2-7, with 9 bases matching TRBD1. Trimming at V came to 4 bases and at J to 4 bases, leaving 12 bases not matched to a gene. Germline CDR1 is SGHRS and CDR2 is YFSETQ. This CDR3 region has 16 residues.

This chain joins TRBV24-1 and TRBJ1-4; no firm D call. Germline-derived CDR1 and CDR2 are KGHDR and SFDVKD. V lost 3 bases to trimming and J lost 0 bases, with 4 bases between them. The CDR3 extends over 14 amino acids. CDR3 sequence: CATSDTATNEKLFF. The CDR3, as DNA: TGTGCCACCAGTGATACCGCAACTAATGAAAAACTGTTTTTT.

J is TRBJ2-4 and V is TRBV9, with 9 bases that match TRBD2. Germline assignment: CDR1 SGDLS and CDR2 YYNGEE. This CDR3 region has 16 residues. Losses at the gene ends were 2 bases for V and 6 bases for J; bases not matched to a gene: 9. CDR3 region: CASSVSSGTFSNIQYF. CDR3 in DNA: TGTGCCAGCAGCGTTTCTAGCGGGACCTTTTCAAACATTCAGTACTTC.